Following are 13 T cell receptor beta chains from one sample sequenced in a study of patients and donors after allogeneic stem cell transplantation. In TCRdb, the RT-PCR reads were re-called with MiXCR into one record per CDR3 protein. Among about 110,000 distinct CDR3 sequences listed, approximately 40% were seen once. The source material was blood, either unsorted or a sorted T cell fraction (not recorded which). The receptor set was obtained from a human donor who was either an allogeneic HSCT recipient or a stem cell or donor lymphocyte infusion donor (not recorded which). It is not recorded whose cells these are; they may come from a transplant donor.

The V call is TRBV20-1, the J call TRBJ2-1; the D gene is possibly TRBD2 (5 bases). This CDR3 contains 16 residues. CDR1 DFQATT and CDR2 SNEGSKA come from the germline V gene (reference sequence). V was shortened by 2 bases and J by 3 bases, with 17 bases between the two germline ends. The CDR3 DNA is TGCAGTGCTAGATGGGCGGCGGGCCTTCACTACAATGAGCAGTTCTTC. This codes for CSARWAAGLHYNEQFF.

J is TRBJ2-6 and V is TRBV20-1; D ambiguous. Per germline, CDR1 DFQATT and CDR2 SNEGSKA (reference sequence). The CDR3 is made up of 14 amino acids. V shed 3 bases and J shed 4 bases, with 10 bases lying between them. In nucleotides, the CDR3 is TGCAGTGCTAGCGCCGGTACCGGGGCCAACGTCCTGACTTTC. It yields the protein CSASAGTGANVLTF.

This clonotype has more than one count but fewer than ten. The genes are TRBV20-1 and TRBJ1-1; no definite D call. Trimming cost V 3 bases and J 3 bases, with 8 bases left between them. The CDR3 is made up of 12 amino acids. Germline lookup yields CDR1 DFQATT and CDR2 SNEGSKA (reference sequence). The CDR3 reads CSASPWDTEAFF. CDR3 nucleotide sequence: TGCAGTGCTAGCCCCTGGGACACTGAAGCTTTCTTT.

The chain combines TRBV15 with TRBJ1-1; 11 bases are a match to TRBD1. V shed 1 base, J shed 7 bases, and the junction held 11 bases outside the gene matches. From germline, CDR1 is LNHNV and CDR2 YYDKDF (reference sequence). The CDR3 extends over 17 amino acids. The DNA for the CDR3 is TGTGCCACCAGCAGAGGACGTGGGACAGGGGGAATTCATGAAGCTTTCTTT. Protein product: CATSRGRGTGGIHEAFF.

The DNA of the CDR3 is TGTGCCACCAGTGAGGGTGGACTAGCGGGGTACGAGCAGTACTTC. Encoded protein: CATSEGGLAGYEQYF. The chain combines TRBV24-1 with TRBJ2-7, with 12 bases aligning to TRBD2. Per the germline V gene, CDR1 is KGHDR and CDR2 is SFDVKD. The CDR3 has 15 residues. V lost 4 bases to trimming and J lost 4 bases; unmatched junction nucleotides: 4.

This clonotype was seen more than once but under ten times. CDR3: CASSPGQVYGYTF. The DNA for the CDR3 is TGTGCCAGCAGCCCGGGACAGGTATATGGCTACACCTTC. This sequence joins TRBV7-2 and TRBJ1-2; 8 bases are shared with TRBD1. Germline lookup yields CDR1 SGHTA and CDR2 FQGNSA. This CDR3 is 13 amino acids long. V was pared by 5 bases and J by 5 bases, with 4 bases of the junction left unmatched.

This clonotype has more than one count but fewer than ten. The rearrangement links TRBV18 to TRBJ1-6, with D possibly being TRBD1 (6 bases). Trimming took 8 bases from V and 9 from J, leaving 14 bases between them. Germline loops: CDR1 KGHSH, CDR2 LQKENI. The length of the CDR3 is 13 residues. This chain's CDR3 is CASASLGGSPLHF. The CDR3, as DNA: TGTGCCAGCGCTAGTCTAGGGGGTTCACCCCTCCACTTT.

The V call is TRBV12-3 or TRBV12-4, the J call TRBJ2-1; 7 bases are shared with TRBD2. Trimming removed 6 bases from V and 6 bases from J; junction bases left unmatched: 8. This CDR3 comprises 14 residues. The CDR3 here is CASSPGLVGNEQFF. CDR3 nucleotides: TGTGCCAGCAGCCCAGGACTAGTTGGCAATGAGCAGTTCTTC.

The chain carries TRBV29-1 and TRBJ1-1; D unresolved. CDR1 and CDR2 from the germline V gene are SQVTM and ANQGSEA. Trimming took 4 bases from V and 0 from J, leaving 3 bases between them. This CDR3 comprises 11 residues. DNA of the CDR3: TGCAGCGTTGTGATGAACACTGAAGCTTTCTTT. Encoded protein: CSVVMNTEAFF.

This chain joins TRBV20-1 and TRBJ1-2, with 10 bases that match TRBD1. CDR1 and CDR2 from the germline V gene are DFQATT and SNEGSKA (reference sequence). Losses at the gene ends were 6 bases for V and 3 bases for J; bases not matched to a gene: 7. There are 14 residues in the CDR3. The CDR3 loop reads CSALTGTGDYGYTF. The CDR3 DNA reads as TGCAGTGCACTCACCGGGACAGGGGACTATGGCTACACCTTC.

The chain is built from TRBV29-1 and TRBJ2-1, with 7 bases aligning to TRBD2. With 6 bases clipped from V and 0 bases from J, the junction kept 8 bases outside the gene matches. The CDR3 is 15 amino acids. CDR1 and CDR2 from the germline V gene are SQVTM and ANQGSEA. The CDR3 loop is CSVALALSSYNEQFF. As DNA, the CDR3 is TGCAGCGTGGCACTAGCGCTCAGCTCCTACAATGAGCAGTTCTTC.

As DNA, the CDR3 is TGTGCCAGCAGTCCGAGGGGGCGCGTGAGCAATCAGCCCCAGCATTTT. Its protein is CASSPRGRVSNQPQHF. The chain carries TRBV12-3 or TRBV12-4 and TRBJ1-5; TRBD1 matches 7 bases. V shed 5 bases and J 1 base; nucleotides not matched to a gene: 8. The CDR3 length is 16 residues.

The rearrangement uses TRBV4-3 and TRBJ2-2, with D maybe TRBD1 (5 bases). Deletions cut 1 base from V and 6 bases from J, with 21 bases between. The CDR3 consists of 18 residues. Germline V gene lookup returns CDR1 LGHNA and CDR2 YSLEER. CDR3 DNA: TGCGCCAGCAGCCAAGCCTTGGCGTCAGGGCAAGGCCCCGGGGAGCTGTTTTTT. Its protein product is CASSQALASGQGPGELFF.